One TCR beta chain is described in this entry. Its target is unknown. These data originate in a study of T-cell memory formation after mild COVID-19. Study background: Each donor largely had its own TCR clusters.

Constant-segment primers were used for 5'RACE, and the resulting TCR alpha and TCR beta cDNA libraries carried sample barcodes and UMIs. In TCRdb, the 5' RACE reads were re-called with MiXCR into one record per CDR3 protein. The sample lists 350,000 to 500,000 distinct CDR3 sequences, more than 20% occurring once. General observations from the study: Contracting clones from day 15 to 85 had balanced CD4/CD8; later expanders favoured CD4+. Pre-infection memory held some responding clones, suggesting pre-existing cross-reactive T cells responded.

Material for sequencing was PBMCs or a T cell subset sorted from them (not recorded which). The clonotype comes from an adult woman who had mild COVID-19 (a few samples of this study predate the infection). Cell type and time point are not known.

CDR3 bases: TGTGCCAGCAGCTTGGGGGAGCAGATCAATGAGCAGTTCTTC. Its protein product is CASSLGEQINEQFF. The chain joins TRBV7-2 to TRBJ2-1; D may be TRBD1 or TRBD2 (5 bases each). The CDR3 spans 14 residues. Looked up from germline, CDR1 is SGHTA and CDR2 is FQGNSA. V shed 3 bases and J shed 6 bases, with 12 bases lying between them. The complete variable domain, with remaining parts taken from reference TRBV7-2 and TRBJ2-1, reads GAGVSQSPSNKVTEKGKDVELRCDPISGHTALYWYRQSLGQGLEFLIYFQGNSAPDKSGLPSDRFSAERTGGSVSTLTIQRTQQEDSAVYLCASSLGEQINEQFFGPGTRLTVL.